This entry lists 28 T cell receptor beta chains sequenced from one sample in a study of T cell responses to AZD1222 COVID-19 vaccine. Profiling relied on immunoSEQ multiplex PCR, and the TCRdb table lists in-frame clones only, not all of them. The profile shows 90,000 to 120,000 clones, over 80% of them singletons. The starting material was peripheral blood, obtained 28 days after the second AZD1222 dose. The receptor set was obtained from an adult who received the AZD1222 COVID-19 vaccine.

The CDR3 reads CASSRLAATNNEQFF. The CDR3 nucleotides are TGTGCCAGCAGCAGACTAGCGGCCACCAACAATGAGCAGTTCTTC. This rearrangement joins TRBV6-2 or TRBV6-3 to TRBJ2-1; 9 positions agree with TRBD2. The germline gives CDR1 MNHEY, CDR2 SVGEGT. There are 15 residues in the CDR3. V lost 6 bases to trimming and J lost 5 bases; unmatched junction nucleotides: 8.

The rearrangement uses TRBV30 and TRBJ1-3; D is uncertain. Germline V gene data show CDR1 as GTSNPN and CDR2 as SVGIG (reference sequence). CDR3 length equals 17 residues. Trimming removed 2 bases from V and 0 bases from J, with 17 bases in between. The CDR3 region is CAWSPRGRLNSGNTIYF. CDR3 coding DNA: TGTGCCTGGAGTCCGCGAGGGAGACTGAACTCTGGAAACACCATATATTTT.

This chain links TRBV20-1 with TRBJ2-5, with 8 bases matching TRBD2. Germline-derived CDR1 and CDR2 are DFQATT and SNEGSKA (reference sequence). V lost 3 bases and J lost 4; bases outside the gene matches: 1. The CDR3 loop spans 12 amino acids. DNA for the CDR3: TGCAGTGCTAGTCTAGCGGGAGAGACCCAGTACTTC. This sequence encodes CSASLAGETQYF.

The CDR3 sequence is CGAGIYNEQFF. The DNA of the CDR3 is TGCGGGGCGGGGATATACAATGAGCAGTTCTTC. V is TRBV20-1 and J is TRBJ2-1, with D possibly TRBD2 on 6 matching bases. This CDR3 has 11 amino acids. From germline, CDR1 is DFQATT and CDR2 SNEGSKA (reference sequence).

The chain links TRBV5-5 to TRBJ2-2, with TRBD1 as a possible D gene (5 bases). V lost 5 bases and J lost 7, with 12 bases in between. The germline V gene has CDR1 SGHKS and CDR2 YYEKEE (reference sequence). The CDR3 length is 13 residues. The CDR3 region is CASRYPGFGELFF. In DNA, the CDR3 is TGTGCCAGCAGATACCCAGGGTTCGGGGAGCTGTTTTTT.

The chain combines TRBV7-9 with TRBJ2-3; 7 bases are shared with TRBD2. From germline, CDR1 is SEHNR and CDR2 FQNEAQ (reference sequence). The J segment lost 7 bases and the V segment lost 4 bases, leaving 11 bases of the junction unmatched. The CDR3 is made up of 15 amino acids. CDR3 nucleotides: TGTGCCAGCAGCTCGGTTAGGCGGGAGCGGAATACGCAGTATTTT. Its protein is CASSSVRRERNTQYF.

The chain has TRBV6-2 or TRBV6-3 and TRBJ1-5; D ambiguous. This CDR3 comprises 14 residues. The germline gives CDR1 MNHEY, CDR2 SVGEGT. Trimming stripped 5 bases from V and 0 bases from J, with 8 bases between. The chain's CDR3 is CASSNRHSNQPQHF. CDR3 nucleotides: TGTGCCAGCAGTAACAGACATAGCAATCAGCCCCAGCATTTT.

This clone is a singleton in its sample. The chain employs TRBV7-9 and TRBJ2-3; no clear D gene. The germline V gene has CDR1 SEHNR and CDR2 FQNEAQ (reference sequence). Trimming removed 2 bases from V and 2 bases from J, with 11 bases in between. The CDR3 is 15 amino acids. CDR3 sequence (DNA): TGTGCCAGCAGCTTAAGGGTACCCGTCACAGATACGCAGTATTTT. This translates into CASSLRVPVTDTQYF.

The chain links TRBV2 to TRBJ1-6; D is uncertain. V was clipped by 8 bases and J by 6 bases, with 14 bases between them. CDR3 length equals 14 residues. Germline CDR1 reads SNHLY; CDR2 reads FYNNEI. DNA of the CDR3: TGTGCCAGCTCAACAGTATCCGGTAATTCACCCCTCCACTTT. Amino acid sequence: CASSTVSGNSPLHF.

CDR3 sequence: CASSLGGTGEYEQYF. CDR3 coding DNA: TGTGCCAGCAGCTTAGGCGGGACAGGGGAGTACGAGCAGTACTTC. V and J are TRBV13 and TRBJ2-7; the match to TRBD1 covers 10 bases. V shed 0 bases, J shed 4 bases, and the junction held 3 bases outside the gene matches. Germline V lookup: CDR1 PRHDT, CDR2 FYEKMQ (reference sequence). This CDR3 has 15 residues.

The rearrangement links TRBV2 to TRBJ2-5; 8 bases map to TRBD2. This CDR3 spans 13 amino acids. The germline CDR1 and CDR2 sequences are SNHLY and FYNNEI. The J segment lost 5 bases and the V segment lost 5 bases, leaving 4 bases of the junction unmatched. The CDR3 DNA reads TGTGCCAGCAGTTATAGCGGGGTGGAGACCCAGTACTTC. It encodes CASSYSGVETQYF.

The gene calls are TRBV27 and TRBJ2-7; no clear D gene. The CDR3 consists of 13 residues. Germline values: CDR1 MNHEY, CDR2 SMNVEV (reference sequence). V lost 6 bases and J lost 3, with 12 bases in between. The CDR3 reads CASSLIVGYEQYF. CDR3 sequence (DNA): TGTGCCAGCAGCCTAATCGTGGGCTACGAGCAGTACTTC.

This sequence joins TRBV3-1 (or the pseudogene TRBV3-2) and TRBJ1-4, with D possibly matching TRBD1 (6 bases). The CDR3 is made up of 15 amino acids. Trimming left V 0 bases short and J 7 bases short, with 12 bases between. CDR1 and CDR2 (germline): LGHDT, YNNKEL (reference sequence). CDR3 protein: CASSQDGGWGEKLFF. In DNA, the CDR3 is TGTGCCAGCAGCCAAGATGGGGGCTGGGGTGAAAAACTGTTTTTT.

This clone was counted a single time. This chain joins TRBV28 and TRBJ1-1; 7 bases are shared with TRBD1. The CDR3 spans 13 residues. From germline, CDR1 is MDHEN and CDR2 SYDVKM. J gave up 5 bases and V 5 bases, and 5 bases lay outside the gene matches. CDR3 in amino acids: CASSPPGGTEAFF. As DNA, the CDR3 is TGTGCCAGCAGTCCCCCAGGGGGGACTGAAGCTTTCTTT.

The chain carries TRBV19 and TRBJ1-5, with D perhaps TRBD1 (6 bases). This CDR3 contains 15 residues. Trimming cost V 0 bases and J 3 bases, with 9 bases left between them. The V gene's germline CDR1 is LNHDA and CDR2 SQIVND (reference sequence). CDR3: CASSIDRGLNQPQHF. The CDR3 DNA follows: TGTGCCAGTAGTATAGATCGGGGGCTCAATCAGCCCCAGCATTTT.

CDR3 sequence reads: CASSDSIQGEHEQYF. As DNA, the CDR3 is TGTGCCAGCAGTGACTCGATCCAGGGGGAACACGAGCAGTACTTC. The chain employs TRBV6-4 and TRBJ2-7, with 7 bases fitting TRBD1. Trimming at V came to 0 bases and at J to 5 bases, leaving 7 bases not matched to a gene. Germline-derived CDR1 and CDR2 are MRHNA and SNTAGT. This CDR3 is built from 15 residues.

This clone was seen only once. The J gene is TRBJ2-5, the V gene TRBV7-8; the D gene is possibly TRBD2 (5 bases). CDR1 is SGHVS and CDR2 is FQNEAQ in the germline V gene. The ends were cut back, 5 bases at V and 5 bases at J, with 15 bases in the middle. The CDR3 sequence is 14 residues long. CDR3 sequence (DNA): TGTGCCAGCAGCCCCATCCCGGGCGGGGAGACCCAGTACTTC. As protein: CASSPIPGGETQYF.

The J gene is TRBJ2-3, the V gene TRBV10-2, with D perhaps matching TRBD1 (6 bases). Germline V lookup: CDR1 WSHSY, CDR2 SAAADI. This CDR3 has 15 residues. V was clipped by 2 bases and J by 0 bases, with 9 bases between them. The CDR3 sequence: CASSEGQRSTDTQYF. In DNA form, the CDR3 reads TGCGCCAGCAGTGAGGGACAGCGTAGCACAGATACGCAGTATTTT.

The rearrangement joins TRBV11-2 to TRBJ2-1; D uncertain. This CDR3 is built from 15 residues. Trimming removed 1 base from V and 1 base from J, with 8 bases in between. In germline, CDR1 is SGHAT, CDR2 FQNNGV. CDR3 coding DNA: TGTGCCAGCAGCTTAGGGGCCGGGTCCTACAATGAGCAGTTCTTC. Translation: CASSLGAGSYNEQFF.

V gene TRBV4-1 combines with J gene TRBJ2-7, with D maybe TRBD1 (5 bases). CDR1 is MGHRA, CDR2 YSYEKL, per germline. The CDR3 runs 15 residues. Trimming pared 0 bases from V and 5 bases from J, leaving 14 bases between. In nucleotides, the CDR3 is TGCGCCAGCAGCCAAGACCGACCAGGGCAGGACGAGCAGTACTTC. This sequence encodes CASSQDRPGQDEQYF.

V usage is TRBV5-1 and J usage is TRBJ1-1, with a possible D match to TRBD1 (6 bases). CDR1 is SGHRS and CDR2 is YFSETQ in the germline V gene. Trimming left V 0 bases short and J 1 base short, with 7 bases between. The CDR3 covers 14 residues. The CDR3 nucleotides read TGCGCCAGCAGCTTGGGGACAGCGAACACTGAAGCTTTCTTT. It yields the protein CASSLGTANTEAFF.

This chain links TRBV6-5 with TRBJ1-1, with TRBD1 matching over 7 bases. Germline CDR1 and CDR2: MNHEY and SVGAGI. After removal of 7 bases from V and 5 bases from J, the junction contained 10 bases not matched to a gene. The CDR3 is 14 residues long. Here the CDR3 DNA reads TGTGCCAGCAACAAACAGGGGAGGAGTACTGAAGCTTTCTTT. This sequence encodes CASNKQGRSTEAFF.

The chain couples TRBV5-1 to TRBJ1-1; D is possibly TRBD1 (5 bases). CDR1 and CDR2 from the germline V gene are SGHRS and YFSETQ. V shed 2 bases and J shed 6 bases, with 11 bases lying between them. The CDR3 covers 13 residues. CDR3 DNA: TGCGCCAGCAGCTTAAGGTGGGGCCCTGAAGCTTTCTTT. Its translation: CASSLRWGPEAFF.

This clone was seen once. The chain has TRBV9 and TRBJ2-5; 11 nucleotides match TRBD1. Germline V gene data show CDR1 as SGDLS and CDR2 as YYNGEE. The CDR3 length is 15 residues. J gave up 5 bases and V 0 bases, and 3 bases lay outside the gene matches. The DNA of the CDR3 is TGTGCCAGCAGCGTAGGGTGGGACAGGGGGGAGACCCAGTACTTC. It codes for CASSVGWDRGETQYF.

This chain joins TRBV5-1 and TRBJ1-2; 10 bases are a match to TRBD1. The CDR3 spans 16 residues. Germline loops: CDR1 SGHRS, CDR2 YFSETQ. V lost 0 bases and J lost 7; bases outside the gene matches: 9. In DNA, the CDR3 is TGCGCCAGCAGCTTGGGTTATGGGACAGGGGAGCGTGGCTACACCTTC. The encoded protein is CASSLGYGTGERGYTF.

This chain uses TRBV24-1 with TRBJ2-1, with D tentatively TRBD2 (6 bases). CDR1 and CDR2 from the germline V gene are KGHDR and SFDVKD. The CDR3 extends over 11 amino acids. V was shortened by 7 bases and J by 14 bases, with 14 bases between the two germline ends. CDR3 protein: CATREGPREFF. The DNA of the CDR3 is TGTGCCACCAGGGAGGGCCCGAGGGAGTTCTTC.

The chain joins TRBV19 to TRBJ1-5; a weak D match, TRBD1 (5 bases). Trimming shortened V by 6 bases and J by 11 bases, and 17 bases separated the two germline ends. CDR3 size: 13 residues. Germline loops: CDR1 LNHDA, CDR2 SQIVND (reference sequence). Written as DNA, the CDR3 is TGTGCCAGTAGGGGGACTCAGGAGCGGGCCCAGCATTTT. The encoded protein is CASRGTQERAQHF.

Only a few counts were recorded for this clone. V usage is TRBV2 and J usage is TRBJ2-7; D not certain. V was trimmed by 7 bases and J by 3 bases, leaving 10 bases between them. The germline CDR1 and CDR2 sequences are SNHLY and FYNNEI. The CDR3 covers 12 residues. Written as DNA, the CDR3 is TGTGCCAGCAAAATAGAGGTCTACGAGCAGTACTTC. This translates into CASKIEVYEQYF.